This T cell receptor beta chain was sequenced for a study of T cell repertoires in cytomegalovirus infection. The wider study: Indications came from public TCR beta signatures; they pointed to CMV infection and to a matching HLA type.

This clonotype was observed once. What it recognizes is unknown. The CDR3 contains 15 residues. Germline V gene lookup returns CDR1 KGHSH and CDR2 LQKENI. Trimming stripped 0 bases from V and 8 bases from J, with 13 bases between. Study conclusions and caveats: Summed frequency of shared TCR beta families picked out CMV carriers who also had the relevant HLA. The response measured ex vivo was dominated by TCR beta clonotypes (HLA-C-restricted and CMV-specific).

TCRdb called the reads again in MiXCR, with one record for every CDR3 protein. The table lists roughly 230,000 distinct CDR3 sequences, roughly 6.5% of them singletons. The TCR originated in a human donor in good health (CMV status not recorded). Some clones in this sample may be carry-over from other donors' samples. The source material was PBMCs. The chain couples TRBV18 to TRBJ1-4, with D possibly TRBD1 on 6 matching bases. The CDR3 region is CASSPPTGRDEKLFF. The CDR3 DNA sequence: TGTGCCAGCTCACCACCGACAGGTCGAGACGAAAAACTGTTTTTT.